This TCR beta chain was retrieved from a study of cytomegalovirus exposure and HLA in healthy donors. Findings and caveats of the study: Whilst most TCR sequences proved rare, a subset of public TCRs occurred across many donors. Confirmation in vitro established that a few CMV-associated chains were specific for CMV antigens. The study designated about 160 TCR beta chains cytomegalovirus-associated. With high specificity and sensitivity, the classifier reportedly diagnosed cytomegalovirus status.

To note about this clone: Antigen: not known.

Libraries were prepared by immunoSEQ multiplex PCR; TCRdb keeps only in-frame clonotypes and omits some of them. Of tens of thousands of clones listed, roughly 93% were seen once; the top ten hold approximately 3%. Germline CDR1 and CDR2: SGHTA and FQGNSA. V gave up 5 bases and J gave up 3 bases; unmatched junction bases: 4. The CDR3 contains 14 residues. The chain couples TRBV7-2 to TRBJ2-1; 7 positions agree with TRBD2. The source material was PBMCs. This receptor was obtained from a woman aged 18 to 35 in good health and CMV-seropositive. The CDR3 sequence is CASSQASGYNEQFF. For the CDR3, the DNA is TGTGCCAGCAGCCAAGCTAGCGGCTACAATGAGCAGTTCTTC. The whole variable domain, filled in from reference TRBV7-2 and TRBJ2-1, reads GAGVSQSPSNKVTEKGKDVELRCDPISGHTALYWYRQSLGQGLEFLIYFQGNSAPDKSGLPSDRFSAERTGGSVSTLTIQRTQQEDSAVYLCASSQASGYNEQFFGPGTRLTVL.